Sequencing of this T cell receptor beta chain was carried out in a study of CD8+CD57+ T cells in acquired aplastic anemia. Study at large: When averaged, DNA from sorted CD4+ and CD8+ cells came to around 3.4 ug.

Sequencing involved patients with CD8+CD57+ cell expansion previously shown by flow cytometry. V shed 5 bases and J 4 bases; nucleotides not matched to a gene: 6. The CDR3 loop spans 14 amino acids. This clonotype was counted at least ten times. Genomic DNA templated the TCR beta VDJ and CDR3 profiling. TCRdb reanalysed the reads using MiXCR and keeps one entry per CDR3 protein. The sample has 95,000 to 150,000 distinct CDR3 sequences, approximately 41% seen once. J is TRBJ1-1 and V is TRBV12-3 or TRBV12-4; 8 bases match TRBD1. The source material was sorted CD4+, CD8+, or CD8+CD57+ T cells (not recorded which) from PBMCs. This receptor was taken from a human donor with aplastic anemia. The CDR3 spells CASSPGQVITEAFF. The CDR3 coding sequence is TGTGCCAGCAGTCCGGGACAGGTGATCACTGAAGCTTTCTTT.